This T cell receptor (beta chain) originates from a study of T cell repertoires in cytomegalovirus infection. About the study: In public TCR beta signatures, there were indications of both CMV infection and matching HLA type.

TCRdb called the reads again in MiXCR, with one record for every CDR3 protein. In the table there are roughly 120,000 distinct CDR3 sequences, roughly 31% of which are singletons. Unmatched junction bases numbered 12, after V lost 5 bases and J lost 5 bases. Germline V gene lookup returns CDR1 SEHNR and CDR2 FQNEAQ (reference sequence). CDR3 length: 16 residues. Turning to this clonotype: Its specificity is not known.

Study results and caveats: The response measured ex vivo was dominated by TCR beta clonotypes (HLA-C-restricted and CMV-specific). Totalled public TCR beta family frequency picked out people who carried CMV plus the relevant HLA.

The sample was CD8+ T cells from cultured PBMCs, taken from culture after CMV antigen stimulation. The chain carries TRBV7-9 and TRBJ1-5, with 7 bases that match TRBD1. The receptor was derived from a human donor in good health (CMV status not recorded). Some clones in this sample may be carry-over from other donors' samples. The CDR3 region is CASSQGGPTWDQPQHF. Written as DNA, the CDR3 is TGTGCCAGCAGCCAGGGGGGACCTACTTGGGATCAGCCCCAGCATTTT. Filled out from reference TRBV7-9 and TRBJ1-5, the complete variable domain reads DTGVSQNPRHKITKRGQNVTFRCDPISEHNRLYWYRQTLGQGPEFLTYFQNEAQLEKSRLLSDRFSAERPKGSFSTLEIQRTEQGDSAMYLCASSQGGPTWDQPQHFGDGTRLSIL.